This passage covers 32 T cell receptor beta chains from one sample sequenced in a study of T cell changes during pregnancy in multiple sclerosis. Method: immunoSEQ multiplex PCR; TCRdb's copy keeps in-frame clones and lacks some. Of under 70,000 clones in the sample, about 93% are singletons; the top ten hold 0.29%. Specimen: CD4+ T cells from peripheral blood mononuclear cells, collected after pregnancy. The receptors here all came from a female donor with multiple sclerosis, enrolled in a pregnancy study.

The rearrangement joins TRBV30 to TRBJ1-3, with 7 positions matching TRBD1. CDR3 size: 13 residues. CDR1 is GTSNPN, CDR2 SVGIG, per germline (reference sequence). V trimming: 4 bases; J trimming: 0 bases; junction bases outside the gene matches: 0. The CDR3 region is CAWTGGSGNTIYF. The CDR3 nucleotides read TGTGCCTGGACAGGGGGCTCTGGAAACACCATATATTTT.

CDR3 sequence (DNA): TGTGCCAGCAGCCTTGGGACAGGCTCTGGAAACACCATATATTTT. Its protein is CASSLGTGSGNTIYF. V gene TRBV5-4 combines with J gene TRBJ1-3, with 8 bases aligning to TRBD1. The germline V gene encodes CDR1 SGHNT and CDR2 YYREEE (reference sequence). CDR3 size: 15 residues. The junction had 3 bases not matched to a gene; V was cut back by 4 bases and J by 0 bases.

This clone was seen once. As DNA, the CDR3 is TGTGCCAGCAGTCCGAGGACAGGGCTTGGCTACACCTTC. This gives the protein CASSPRTGLGYTF. The chain couples TRBV6-5 to TRBJ1-2; TRBD1 matches 8 bases. The CDR3 extends over 13 amino acids. The germline CDR1 and CDR2 sequences are MNHEY and SVGAGI. J gave up 7 bases and V 5 bases, and 6 bases lay outside the gene matches.

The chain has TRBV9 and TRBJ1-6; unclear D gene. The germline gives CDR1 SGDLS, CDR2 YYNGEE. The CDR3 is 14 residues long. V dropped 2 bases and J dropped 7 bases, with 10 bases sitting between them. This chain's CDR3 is CASSVGEGNSPLHF. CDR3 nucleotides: TGTGCCAGCAGCGTCGGGGAAGGGAATTCACCCCTCCACTTT.

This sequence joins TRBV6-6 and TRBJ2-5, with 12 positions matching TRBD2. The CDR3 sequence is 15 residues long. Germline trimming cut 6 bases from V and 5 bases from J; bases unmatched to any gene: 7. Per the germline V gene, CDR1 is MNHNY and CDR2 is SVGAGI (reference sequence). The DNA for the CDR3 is TGTGCCAGCAGGGATGGACTAGCGGGAAGGGAGACCCAGTACTTC. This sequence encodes CASRDGLAGRETQYF.

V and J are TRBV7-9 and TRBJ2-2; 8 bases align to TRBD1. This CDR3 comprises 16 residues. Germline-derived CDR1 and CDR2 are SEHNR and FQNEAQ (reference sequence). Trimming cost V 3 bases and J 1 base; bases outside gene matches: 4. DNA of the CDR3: TGTGCCAGCAGCTTCGGACAGGGTAGGAACACCGGGGAGCTGTTTTTT. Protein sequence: CASSFGQGRNTGELFF.

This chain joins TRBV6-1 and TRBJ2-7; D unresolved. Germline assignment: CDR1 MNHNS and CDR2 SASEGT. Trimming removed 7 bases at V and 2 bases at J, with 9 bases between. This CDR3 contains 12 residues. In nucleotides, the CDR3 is TGTGCCAGCAAGGCGGTAACCTACGAGCAGTACTTC. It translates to CASKAVTYEQYF.

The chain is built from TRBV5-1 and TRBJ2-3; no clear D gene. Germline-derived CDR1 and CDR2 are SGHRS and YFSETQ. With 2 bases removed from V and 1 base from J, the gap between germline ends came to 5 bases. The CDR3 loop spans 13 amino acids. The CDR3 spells CASSFSGTDTQYF. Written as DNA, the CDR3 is TGCGCCAGCAGCTTCTCCGGCACAGATACGCAGTATTTT.

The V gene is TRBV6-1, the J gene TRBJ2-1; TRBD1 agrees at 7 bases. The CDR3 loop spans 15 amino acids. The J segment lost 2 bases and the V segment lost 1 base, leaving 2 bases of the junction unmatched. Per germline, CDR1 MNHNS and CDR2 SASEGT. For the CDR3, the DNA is TGTGCCAGCAGTGAAGTTCAGGGGGCCTACAATGAGCAGTTCTTC. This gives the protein CASSEVQGAYNEQFF.

The CDR3 reads CASSNERNEKLFF. The CDR3, as DNA: TGTGCCAGCAGTAATGAGAGGAATGAAAAACTGTTTTTT. This sequence joins TRBV2 and TRBJ1-4; D gene uncertain. The germline gives CDR1 SNHLY, CDR2 FYNNEI. The V end was cut by 5 bases, the J end by 5 bases, with 9 bases between. The CDR3 has 13 amino acids. Using reference TRBV2 and TRBJ1-4 for the parts outside the CDR3, the full variable domain is EPEVTQTPSHQVTQMGQEVILRCVPISNHLYFYWYRQILGQKVEFLVSFYNNEISEKSEIFDDQFSVERPDGSNFTLKIRSTKLEDSAMYFCASSNERNEKLFFGSGTQLSVL.

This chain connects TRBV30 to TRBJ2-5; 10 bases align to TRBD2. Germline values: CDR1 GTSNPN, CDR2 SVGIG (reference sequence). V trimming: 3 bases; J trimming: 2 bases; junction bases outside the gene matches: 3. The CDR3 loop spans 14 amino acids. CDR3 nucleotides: TGTGCCTGGAGGGGACTAGCGTCTCAAGAGACCCAGTACTTC. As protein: CAWRGLASQETQYF.

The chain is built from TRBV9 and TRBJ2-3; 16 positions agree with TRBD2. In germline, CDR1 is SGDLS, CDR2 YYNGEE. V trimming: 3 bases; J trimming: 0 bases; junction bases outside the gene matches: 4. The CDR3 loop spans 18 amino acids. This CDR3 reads CASSAGLAGGPSTDTQYF. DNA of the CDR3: TGTGCCAGCAGCGCGGGACTAGCGGGAGGGCCAAGCACAGATACGCAGTATTTT.

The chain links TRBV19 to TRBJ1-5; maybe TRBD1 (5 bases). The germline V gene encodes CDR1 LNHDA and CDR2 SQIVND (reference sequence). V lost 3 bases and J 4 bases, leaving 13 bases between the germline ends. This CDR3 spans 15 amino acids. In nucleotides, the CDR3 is TGTGCCAGTAGTATCGTGGTACAGGCTAATCAGCCCCAGCATTTT. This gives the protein CASSIVVQANQPQHF.

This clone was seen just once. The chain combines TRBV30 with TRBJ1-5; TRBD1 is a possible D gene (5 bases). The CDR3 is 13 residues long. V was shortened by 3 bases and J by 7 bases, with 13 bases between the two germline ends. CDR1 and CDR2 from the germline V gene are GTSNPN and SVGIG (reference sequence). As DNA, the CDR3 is TGTGCCTGGAGCGCCGGGGGTGGGCAGCCCCAGCATTTT. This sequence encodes CAWSAGGGQPQHF.

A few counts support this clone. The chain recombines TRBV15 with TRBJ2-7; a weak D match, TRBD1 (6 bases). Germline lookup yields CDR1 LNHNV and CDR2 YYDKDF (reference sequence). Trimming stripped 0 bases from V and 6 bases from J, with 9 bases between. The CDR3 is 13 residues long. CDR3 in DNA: TGTGCCACCAGCAGAGATATAGGGGGCGAGCAGTACTTC. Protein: CATSRDIGGEQYF.

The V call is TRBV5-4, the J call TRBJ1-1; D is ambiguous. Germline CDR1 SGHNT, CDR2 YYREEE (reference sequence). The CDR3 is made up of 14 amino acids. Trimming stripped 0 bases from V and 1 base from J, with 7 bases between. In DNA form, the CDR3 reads TGTGCCAGCAGCTTGGCGAACACGAACACTGAAGCTTTCTTT. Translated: CASSLANTNTEAFF. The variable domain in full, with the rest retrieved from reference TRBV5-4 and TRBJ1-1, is ETGVTQSPTHLIKTRGQQVTLRCSSQSGHNTVSWYQQALGQGPQFIFQYYREEENGRGNFPPRFSGLQFPNYSSELNVNALELDDSALYLCASSLANTNTEAFFGQGTRLTVV.

CDR3 DNA: TGTGCCAGCAGTCTTAGGGACAGGGAGGGCGAGCAGTACTTC. The encoded protein is CASSLRDREGEQYF. The chain carries TRBV6-5 and TRBJ2-7; TRBD1 matches 9 bases. CDR1 and CDR2 (germline): MNHEY, SVGAGI. CDR3 size: 14 residues. V trimming: 5 bases; J trimming: 6 bases; junction bases outside the gene matches: 8.

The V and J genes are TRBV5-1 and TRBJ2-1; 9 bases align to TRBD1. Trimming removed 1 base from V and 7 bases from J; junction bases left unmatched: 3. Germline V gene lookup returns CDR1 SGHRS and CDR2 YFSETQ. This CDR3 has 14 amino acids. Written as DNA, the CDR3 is TGCGCCAGCAGCTTGACAGGGGGCCGTAATGAGCAGTTCTTC. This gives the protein CASSLTGGRNEQFF.

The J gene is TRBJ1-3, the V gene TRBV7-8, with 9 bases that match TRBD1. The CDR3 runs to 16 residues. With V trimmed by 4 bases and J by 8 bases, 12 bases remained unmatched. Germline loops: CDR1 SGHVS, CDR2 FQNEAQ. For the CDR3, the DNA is TGTGCCAGCAGCTCACCCTTACGGGACAGGGTGCACACCATATATTTT. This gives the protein CASSSPLRDRVHTIYF.

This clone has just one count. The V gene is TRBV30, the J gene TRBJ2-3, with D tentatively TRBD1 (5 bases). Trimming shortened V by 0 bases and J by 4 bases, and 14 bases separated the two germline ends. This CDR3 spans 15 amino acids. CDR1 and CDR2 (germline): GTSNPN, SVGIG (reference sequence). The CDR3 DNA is TGTGCCTGGAGTGTAACGCTGGGGCACGCAGATACGCAGTATTTT. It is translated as CAWSVTLGHADTQYF.

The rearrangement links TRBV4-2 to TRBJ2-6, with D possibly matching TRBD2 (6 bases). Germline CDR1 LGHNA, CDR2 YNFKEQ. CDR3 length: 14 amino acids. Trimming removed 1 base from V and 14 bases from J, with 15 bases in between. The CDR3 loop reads CASSQVGGTRLLTF. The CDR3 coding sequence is TGTGCCAGCAGCCAAGTAGGAGGGACGCGACTCCTGACTTTC.

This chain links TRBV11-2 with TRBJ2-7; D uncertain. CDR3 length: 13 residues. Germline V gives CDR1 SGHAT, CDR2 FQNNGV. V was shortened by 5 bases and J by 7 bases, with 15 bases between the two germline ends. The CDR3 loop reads CASSLWANLEQYF. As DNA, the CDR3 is TGTGCCAGCAGCCTCTGGGCTAATCTAGAGCAGTACTTC.

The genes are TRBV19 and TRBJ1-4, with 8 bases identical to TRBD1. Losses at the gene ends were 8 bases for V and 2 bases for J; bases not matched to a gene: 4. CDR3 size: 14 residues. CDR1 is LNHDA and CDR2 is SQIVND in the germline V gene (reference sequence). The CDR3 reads CASAWTGTNEKLFF. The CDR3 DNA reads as TGTGCCAGTGCCTGGACAGGGACTAATGAAAAACTGTTTTTT.

CDR3 in DNA: TGCGCCAGCAGTGTGGCGGGGGGCTATGCCTACGAGCAGTACTTC. It specifies CASSVAGGYAYEQYF. The rearrangement links TRBV5-1 to TRBJ2-7; 8 bases match TRBD2. The junction had 9 bases not matched to a gene; V was cut back by 5 bases and J by 2 bases. Looked up from germline, CDR1 is SGHRS and CDR2 is YFSETQ. CDR3 length: 15 residues.

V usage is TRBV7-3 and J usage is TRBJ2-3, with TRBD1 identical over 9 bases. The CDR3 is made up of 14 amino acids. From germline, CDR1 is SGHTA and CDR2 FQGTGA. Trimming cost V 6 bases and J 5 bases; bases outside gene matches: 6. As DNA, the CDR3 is TGTGCCAGCAGTCCAGACAGGGGGGGAGATACGCAGTATTTT. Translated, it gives CASSPDRGGDTQYF.

CDR3 region: CASSPQTGGGETQYF. As DNA, the CDR3 is TGTGCCAGCTCACCCCAGACAGGGGGAGGAGAGACCCAGTACTTC. The rearrangement uses TRBV18 and TRBJ2-5; 9 bases fit TRBD1. CDR1 KGHSH and CDR2 LQKENI come from the germline V gene. The CDR3 covers 15 residues. Trimming removed 3 bases from V and 4 bases from J; junction bases left unmatched: 6.

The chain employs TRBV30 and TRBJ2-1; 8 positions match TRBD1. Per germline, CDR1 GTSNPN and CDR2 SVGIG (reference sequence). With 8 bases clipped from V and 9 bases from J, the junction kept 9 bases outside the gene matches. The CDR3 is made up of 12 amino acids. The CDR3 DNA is TGTGCCAGTTCCTCCGGGACAGGTGAGCAGTTCTTC. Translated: CASSSGTGEQFF.

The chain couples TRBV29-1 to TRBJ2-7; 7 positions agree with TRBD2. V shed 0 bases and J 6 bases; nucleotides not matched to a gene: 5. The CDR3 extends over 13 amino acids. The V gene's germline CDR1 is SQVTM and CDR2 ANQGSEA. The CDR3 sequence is CSVEDEWGGEQYF. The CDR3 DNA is TGCAGCGTTGAAGATGAGTGGGGGGGCGAGCAGTACTTC.

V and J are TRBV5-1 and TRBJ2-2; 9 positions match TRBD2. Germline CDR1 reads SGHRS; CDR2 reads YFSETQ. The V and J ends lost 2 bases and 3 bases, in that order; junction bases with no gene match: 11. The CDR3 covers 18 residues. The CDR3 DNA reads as TGCGCCAGCAGCTTTATGGCTAGCGGGATGACTTACACCGGGGAGCTGTTTTTT. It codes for CASSFMASGMTYTGELFF.

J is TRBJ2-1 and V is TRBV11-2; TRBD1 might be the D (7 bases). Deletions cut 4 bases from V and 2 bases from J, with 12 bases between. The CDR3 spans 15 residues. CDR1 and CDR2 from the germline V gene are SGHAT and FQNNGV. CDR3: CASSSTGRTYNEQFF. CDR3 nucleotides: TGTGCCAGCAGCTCGACAGGGAGGACCTACAATGAGCAGTTCTTC. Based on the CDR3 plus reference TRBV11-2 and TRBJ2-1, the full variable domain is EAGVAQSPRYKIIEKRQSVAFWCNPISGHATLYWYQQILGQGPKLLIQFQNNGVVDDSQLPKDRFSAERLKGVDSTLKIQPAKLEDSAVYLCASSSTGRTYNEQFFGPGTRLTVL.

The CDR3 region has the DNA TGTGCCAGCAGTGTAGGGGGGGGCAATCAGCCCCAGCATTTT. Its translation is CASSVGGGNQPQHF. This sequence joins TRBV6-1 and TRBJ1-5; a weak D match, TRBD1 (6 bases). Germline V gene data show CDR1 as MNHNS and CDR2 as SASEGT. The CDR3 extends over 14 amino acids. V was cut by 4 bases and J by 2 bases, with 9 bases left in between.

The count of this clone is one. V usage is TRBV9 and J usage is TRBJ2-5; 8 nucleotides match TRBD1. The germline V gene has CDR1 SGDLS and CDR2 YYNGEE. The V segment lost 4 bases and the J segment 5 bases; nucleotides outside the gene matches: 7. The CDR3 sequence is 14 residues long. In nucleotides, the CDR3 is TGTGCCAGCAGCCAAACAGGGGGTCGGGAGACCCAGTACTTC. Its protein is CASSQTGGRETQYF.